This TCR beta chain is from a study of T cell responses to AZD1222 COVID-19 vaccine (dated by TCRdb to the early 2020s). Broadly, across the study: AZD1222 recipients with second doses at about 4 weeks or about 12 weeks were pooled, because spike-specific TCR depth and breadth did not differ between schedules. TCR sequencing covered some 240 trial participants: some 210 given two doses of AZD1222 and about 26 given two doses of MenACWY control vaccine. Trial participants were enrolled by age into subgroups of 18-55, 56-69 and 70-plus years, and roughly 150, 30 and 60 TCR-sequenced participants, respectively, were included in these subgroups.

The table lists this clone with a few counts. The target of this receptor is not known. No base quality information exists; no much larger clone differs at one position. The CDR3 regions of human TCRbeta chains were analyzed by immunosequencing. The published analysis was carried out like this. Repertoire TCRs were checked for matches against a reference library of SARS-CoV-2-specific TCRs that had been generated using the MIRA antigen-specificity platform. Breadth was defined as the fraction of unique TCRs that were SARS-CoV-2-associated, and depth was defined as the fraction of total T cells that were SARS-CoV-2-associated. Using the MIRA data, each spike-specific TCR was mapped to the spike region that the TCR reacts to and placed in a CD4 or CD8 class. Log10-transformed breadth and depth values were compared by one-way ANOVA with Sidak's multiple comparisons tests. This immuneACCESS table, as held by TCRdb, lists in-frame sequences with V and J called but not all clones. Of the missing ones, under half trace to an unresolved V gene in checked studies; the others have no known cause. D and trimming were read from the DNA, whereas the V and J calls and clone size are those reported in that table. The sample table contains 44,000 or so clones; only one count was recorded for about 83% of them. The ten largest clones represent about 51% of the sample.

The time point label, as the study defines it: baseline before first vaccination. The vaccinee samples were drawn from two UK trials, COV001 and COV002, one of which was a single-blind randomized controlled phase 2/3 trial testing AZD1222 (ChAdOx1 nCoV-19) in healthy adults. For TCRbeta chain sequencing, PBMC samples were collected from trial participants at day 0 and at day 28 after the second dose. V drops 5 bases and J drops 8 bases, leaving 21 bases in between. Reading the germline V gene (reference sequence) gives CDR1 SEHNR and CDR2 FQNEAQ. The CDR3 spans 15 residues, from the cysteine through the phenylalanine. Left in the record is the CDR3 DNA by itself, 45 bases read in frame from the first base. Summary of the overall study and its limitations: Participants were mostly white British, with more females than males. The authors suggested clonal diversity may have been underestimated. In the small 56-69-year group, the increase in depth fell short of significance, most likely because of low power. Because no day 14 peak-response samples were available, repertoires were characterized only after the peak T cell response. The whole spike protein was spanned by vaccine-associated CD4 TCRs, and dominant responses were seen in regions 160-218 and 743-854. Conclusions about previously exposed vaccinees are limited, since just a handful of AZD1222 recipients were seropositive for SARS-CoV-2 at baseline. Reportedly, almost half of the unique spike-specific TCRs recognized epitopes lying outside the regions that are mutated in the B.1.351 and B.1.1.7 variants. After two AZD1222 doses, both the breadth and the depth of spike-specific TCRs were significantly higher than at day 0 and than in MenACWY recipients.

Specimen: peripheral blood, collected on day 0 of AZD1222 vaccination. The sequence was obtained from an adult in good health. This sequence uses TRBV7-9 and TRBJ1-2; TRBD1 is a possible D gene, resting on 5 matching bases. The base sequence is TGTGCCAGCAGCCCCTCAGATGGGACGGCGCGAGGCTACACCTTC. Translated, this gives CASSPSDGTARGYTF.